This T cell receptor (beta chain) was observed in a study of cytomegalovirus exposure and HLA in healthy donors. Germline V CDR1 and CDR2: ENHRY, SYGVKD. This CDR3 has 14 amino acids. The germline V and J ends were trimmed by 2 bases and 2 bases, with 9 bases remaining between them. The table came from immunoSEQ multiplex PCR; TCRdb's copy has only in-frame clones and leaves some out. The data hold around 150,000 clones, with 70% to 90% observed a single time. Sequencing input: PBMCs. The chain links TRBV10-3 to TRBJ2-5; D uncertain. This clonotype was sampled from a man younger than 45 in good health and CMV-seropositive. Here the CDR3 reads CAISETTRQETQYF. CDR3 in DNA: TGTGCCATCAGTGAGACGACACGTCAAGAGACCCAGTACTTC.